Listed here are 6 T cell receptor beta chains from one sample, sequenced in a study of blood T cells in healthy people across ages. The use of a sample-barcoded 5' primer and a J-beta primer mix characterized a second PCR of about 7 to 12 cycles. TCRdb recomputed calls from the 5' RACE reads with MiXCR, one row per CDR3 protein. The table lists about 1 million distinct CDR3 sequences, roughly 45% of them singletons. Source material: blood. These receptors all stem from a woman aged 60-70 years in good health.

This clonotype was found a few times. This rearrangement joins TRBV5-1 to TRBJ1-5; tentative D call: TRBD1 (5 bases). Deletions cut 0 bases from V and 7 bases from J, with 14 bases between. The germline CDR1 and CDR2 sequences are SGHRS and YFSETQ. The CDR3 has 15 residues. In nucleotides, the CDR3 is TGCGCCAGCAGCTTGGCAGGACACCCGGAGCAGCCCCAGCATTTT. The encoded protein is CASSLAGHPEQPQHF.

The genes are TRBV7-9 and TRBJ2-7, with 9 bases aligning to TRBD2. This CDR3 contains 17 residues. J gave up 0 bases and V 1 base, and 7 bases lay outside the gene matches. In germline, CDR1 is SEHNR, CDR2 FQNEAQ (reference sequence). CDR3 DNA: TGTGCCAGCAGCTTAGAAATTAGTAGCGGGAGCTCCTACGAGCAGTACTTC. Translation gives CASSLEISSGSSYEQYF.

The CDR3 nucleotides read TGCGCCAGCAGCTTGAGTTCAGGGTTGCACGAGCAGTACTTC. Encoded protein: CASSLSSGLHEQYF. V usage is TRBV5-1 and J usage is TRBJ2-7; TRBD1 is a possible D gene (5 bases). Trimming left V 1 base short and J 5 bases short, with 13 bases between. CDR1 and CDR2 from the germline V gene are SGHRS and YFSETQ. CDR3 length: 14 amino acids. Combining the CDR3 with reference TRBV5-1 and TRBJ2-7 gives the whole variable domain KAGVTQTPRYLIKTRGQQVTLSCSPISGHRSVSWYQQTPGQGLQFLFEYFSETQRNKGNFPGRFSGRQFSNSRSEMNVSTLELGDSALYLCASSLSSGLHEQYFGPGTRLTVT.

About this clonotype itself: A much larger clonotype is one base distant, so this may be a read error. CDR3 sequence: CASRTHGPTYEQYF. CDR3 DNA: TGTGCCAGCAGGACTCATGGGCCCACCTACGAGCAGTACTTC. The chain recombines TRBV5-6 with TRBJ2-1; D is undetermined. The assigned J gene may be wrong: the sequence end matches TRBJ2-7 better. The CDR3 is 14 residues long. Germline V gives CDR1 SGHDT, CDR2 YYEEEE.

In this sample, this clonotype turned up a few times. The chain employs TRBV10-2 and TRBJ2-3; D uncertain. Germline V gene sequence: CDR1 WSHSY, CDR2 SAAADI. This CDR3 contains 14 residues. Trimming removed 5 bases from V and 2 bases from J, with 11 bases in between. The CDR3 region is CASSMIQFTDTQYF. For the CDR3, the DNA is TGCGCCAGCAGTATGATCCAATTCACAGATACGCAGTATTTT.

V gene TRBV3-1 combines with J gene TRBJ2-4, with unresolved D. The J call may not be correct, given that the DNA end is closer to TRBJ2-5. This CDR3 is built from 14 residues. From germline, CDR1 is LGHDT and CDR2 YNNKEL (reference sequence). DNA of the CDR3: TGTGCCAGCAGCCAAGGCGCGAACCAAGAGACCCAGTACTTC. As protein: CASSQGANQETQYF.